Included here is one T cell receptor beta chain sequence, with context. What it recognizes is unknown. These data originate in a study of pediatric ulcerative colitis. About the study: Disease was pancolitis in about 7 and left-sided in two, histology-confirmed.

Study observations and caveats: This repertoire reflects total lymphocytes rather than subpopulations like regulatory T cells. Blood-rectal clonal overlap within each person was significantly higher in ulcerative colitis patients than controls.

The repertoire was sequenced with immunoSEQ multiplex PCR; TCRdb's copy has only in-frame clones and lacks some. The sample carries 17,000 or so clones, approximately 69% recorded once. This CDR3 is built from 14 residues. V shed 1 base, J shed 2 bases, and the junction held 0 bases outside the gene matches. From germline, CDR1 is SGHVS and CDR2 FNYEAQ. Rectal tissue came from one to two pinch biopsies taken at colonoscopy. Ulcerative colitis patients received no immunosuppressive medication before the diagnostic colonoscopy. The clonotype was recovered from a girl aged 5-17 years with moderate ulcerative colitis. The sample was gut tissue. This rearrangement joins TRBV7-6 to TRBJ1-2; 8 nucleotides agree with TRBD1. CDR3 in DNA: TGTGCCAGCAGCTTAGGACAGGGGAACTATGGCTACACCTTC. This translates into CASSLGQGNYGYTF.